One sample yielded the 22 T cell receptor beta chains listed below, sequenced in a study of preoperative IRX-2 immunotherapy in early breast cancer. The assay was immunoSEQ multiplex PCR, and TCRdb's table has in-frame clones only and misses some. The data hold around 62,000 clones, with 94% observed a single time. Regarding treatment: preoperative locoregional IRX-2 cytokine immunotherapy. The biological material was taken from a patient treated with IRX-2 immunotherapy. The receptors derive from a human donor with breast cancer.

V is TRBV6-6 and J is TRBJ2-1, with a weak D call TRBD1 (5 bases). CDR3 length: 13 amino acids. The germline V gene encodes CDR1 MNHNY and CDR2 SVGAGI (reference sequence). Trimming shortened V by 2 bases and J by 5 bases, and 7 bases separated the two germline ends. The CDR3 nucleotides are TGTGCCAGCAGTTACGCCAGGGACAATGAGCAGTTCTTC. Its protein product is CASSYARDNEQFF.

The chain couples TRBV9 to TRBJ1-5, with 9 positions matching TRBD1. V was pared by 4 bases and J by 5 bases, with 7 bases of the junction left unmatched. Germline V gives CDR1 SGDLS, CDR2 YYNGEE. The CDR3 spans 15 residues. This chain's CDR3 is CASSLQGAEDQPQHF. CDR3 DNA sequence: TGTGCCAGCAGCCTACAGGGGGCTGAGGATCAGCCCCAGCATTTT.

This chain links TRBV5-6 with TRBJ1-1; the D is unclear. Germline assignment: CDR1 SGHDT and CDR2 YYEEEE. V lost 2 bases and J 1 base, leaving 9 bases between the germline ends. CDR3 length: 14 residues. CDR3 DNA: TGTGCCAGCAGCTTAACACGGGCGAACACTGAAGCTTTCTTT. Protein: CASSLTRANTEAFF.

The V gene is TRBV25-1, the J gene TRBJ2-3; no definite D call. The V gene's germline CDR1 is MGHDK and CDR2 SYGVNS. Trimming removed 5 bases at V and 1 base at J, with 10 bases between. The CDR3 loop spans 14 amino acids. CDR3 coding DNA: TGTGCCAGCAGTCGACTGCCCGGCACAGATACGCAGTATTTT. Translation gives CASSRLPGTDTQYF.

This sequence joins TRBV28 and TRBJ1-2; 9 bases fit TRBD1. Germline CDR1 MDHEN, CDR2 SYDVKM. There are 14 residues in the CDR3. Trimming at V came to 6 bases and at J to 4 bases, leaving 6 bases not matched to a gene. CDR3 DNA sequence: TGTGCCAGCAGCACCGGGACAGGGCTCTATGGCTACACCTTC. Its protein product is CASSTGTGLYGYTF.

This chain links TRBV5-1 with TRBJ2-1, with D uncertain. V was cut by 0 bases and J by 3 bases, with 13 bases left in between. The CDR3 extends over 16 amino acids. Germline CDR1 SGHRS, CDR2 YFSETQ. As DNA, the CDR3 is TGCGCCAGCAGCTTGGGACCCTCGGGCAGCTACAATGAGCAGTTCTTC. Residues: CASSLGPSGSYNEQFF.

The chain uses TRBV6-5 and TRBJ2-2; D might be TRBD2 (5 bases). CDR3 length: 16 amino acids. CDR1 MNHEY and CDR2 SVGAGI come from the germline V gene. Trimming shortened V by 0 bases and J by 4 bases, and 12 bases separated the two germline ends. The CDR3 DNA follows: TGTGCCAGCAGTTACTCGGTGGGAGAGATCACCGGGGAGCTGTTTTTT. This gives the protein CASSYSVGEITGELFF.

This clone was detected only a few times. The chain employs TRBV7-8 and TRBJ1-1; D gene ambiguous. From germline, CDR1 is SGHVS and CDR2 FQNEAQ. The CDR3 has 15 residues. Trimming removed 5 bases at V and 3 bases at J, with 16 bases between. CDR3 in amino acids: CASSMGPLKHTEAFF. The CDR3, as DNA: TGTGCCAGCAGCATGGGCCCCCTGAAGCACACTGAAGCTTTCTTT.

This chain links TRBV6-5 with TRBJ1-4; D is unresolved. V was trimmed by 2 bases and J by 0 bases, leaving 7 bases between them. Germline V lookup: CDR1 MNHEY, CDR2 SVGAGI. This CDR3 comprises 15 residues. The CDR3 loop reads CASSYEHTTNEKLFF. The CDR3 DNA sequence: TGTGCCAGCAGTTACGAGCATACAACTAATGAAAAACTGTTTTTT.

The CDR3 region has the DNA TGTGCCAGCAGCTTAGTGGTCGAAACCTACGAGCAGTACTTC. This gives the protein CASSLVVETYEQYF. The rearrangement joins TRBV7-2 to TRBJ2-7; no firm D call. The V and J ends lost 1 base and 2 bases respectively, with 9 bases between them. CDR3 length: 14 residues. Looked up from germline, CDR1 is SGHTA and CDR2 is FQGNSA.

The chain uses TRBV10-2 and TRBJ2-5; no reliable D call. The CDR3 sequence is 13 residues long. Germline loops: CDR1 WSHSY, CDR2 SAAADI. The V end lost 3 bases, the J end lost 5 bases, and 10 bases lay between the germline ends. CDR3 sequence: CASSDTRAETQYF. The DNA of the CDR3 is TGCGCCAGCAGTGACACCCGGGCGGAGACCCAGTACTTC.

V gene TRBV4-2 combines with J gene TRBJ2-1, with unresolved D. Trimming took off 0 bases at V and 9 bases at J, with 9 bases between the two ends. CDR1 and CDR2 from the germline V gene are LGHNA and YNFKEQ. This CDR3 contains 13 residues. CDR3 coding DNA: TGTGCCAGCAGCCAAGATACAGAAGGTGAGCAGTTCTTC. This codes for CASSQDTEGEQFF.

This chain joins TRBV16 and TRBJ2-5; 7 bases are a match to TRBD1. There are 14 residues in the CDR3. Germline CDR1 KGHSY, CDR2 FQNENV. V lost 6 bases to trimming and J lost 2 bases; unmatched junction nucleotides: 6. CDR3 nucleotide sequence: TGTGCCAGCAGGGTGGACAGGACTCAAGAGACCCAGTACTTC. This codes for CASRVDRTQETQYF.

In its sample, this clone was seen once. The genes are TRBV4-3 and TRBJ1-1, with 7 bases fitting TRBD1. Per the germline V gene, CDR1 is LGHNA and CDR2 is YSLEER. The V and J ends lost 0 bases and 5 bases, in that order; junction bases with no gene match: 3. The CDR3 has 14 amino acids. CDR3: CASSQERGRTEAFF. The CDR3 region has the DNA TGCGCCAGCAGCCAAGAGAGGGGGCGTACTGAAGCTTTCTTT.

The chain is built from TRBV4-1 and TRBJ1-1, with D maybe TRBD1 (6 bases). Trimming took off 0 bases at V and 11 bases at J, with 13 bases between the two ends. Germline assignment: CDR1 MGHRA and CDR2 YSYEKL. The CDR3 runs 13 residues. The CDR3 DNA sequence: TGCGCCAGCAGCCAAGAAGGGGGTCTCAGGGCTTTCTTT. This translates into CASSQEGGLRAFF.

The chain has TRBV7-3 and TRBJ1-1; 8 bases line up with TRBD1. V lost 2 bases to trimming and J lost 5 bases; unmatched junction nucleotides: 4. The CDR3 totals 14 residues. Germline V gene data show CDR1 as SGHTA and CDR2 as FQGTGA. CDR3 DNA sequence: TGTGCCAGCAGCTTACCAGGGGGCTTTACTGAAGCTTTCTTT. Amino acid sequence: CASSLPGGFTEAFF. The whole variable domain, filled in from reference TRBV7-3 and TRBJ1-1, reads GAGVSQTPSNKVTEKGKYVELRCDPISGHTALYWYRQSLGQGPEFLIYFQGTGAADDSGLPNDRFFAVRPEGSVSTLKIQRTERGDSAVYLCASSLPGGFTEAFFGQGTRLTVV.

The chain uses TRBV18 and TRBJ2-3; 7 bases map to TRBD2. The CDR3 consists of 15 residues. V lost 3 bases to trimming and J lost 4 bases; unmatched junction nucleotides: 7. Germline CDR1 and CDR2: KGHSH and LQKENI. In DNA form, the CDR3 reads TGTGCCAGCTCACCGACCGCGGGAGTATCAGATACGCAGTATTTT. Translated: CASSPTAGVSDTQYF.

This clone was observed a single time. The J gene is TRBJ2-2, the V gene TRBV18; D tentatively reads TRBD1 or TRBD2 (5 bases each). The CDR3 runs to 16 residues. Trimming took 2 bases from V and 5 from J, leaving 15 bases between them. From germline, CDR1 is KGHSH and CDR2 LQKENI. This CDR3 is CASSPNIMGDTGELFF. DNA for the CDR3: TGTGCCAGCTCACCAAACATAATGGGGGATACCGGGGAGCTGTTTTTT.

The chain joins TRBV29-1 to TRBJ1-5; D gene unclear. Trimming removed 5 bases from V and 7 bases from J, with 15 bases in between. This CDR3 comprises 13 residues. Germline lookup yields CDR1 SQVTM and CDR2 ANQGSEA. CDR3 DNA sequence: TGCAGCGTTTCCCCTCAGGTTGGCCAGCCCCAGCATTTT. This translates into CSVSPQVGQPQHF.

V is TRBV7-9 and J is TRBJ2-2; D may be TRBD1 (6 bases). Germline CDR1 and CDR2: SEHNR and FQNEAQ (reference sequence). Trimming cost V 5 bases and J 0 bases, with 16 bases left between them. The CDR3 loop spans 17 amino acids. The CDR3: CASSPIPTGSNTGELFF. CDR3 DNA sequence: TGTGCCAGCAGCCCTATACCGACAGGCTCGAACACCGGGGAGCTGTTTTTT.

The chain is built from TRBV7-2 and TRBJ2-3; D unclear. This CDR3 is built from 14 residues. From germline, CDR1 is SGHTA and CDR2 FQGNSA. V was clipped by 1 base and J by 9 bases, with 14 bases between them. The CDR3 DNA sequence: TGTGCCAGCAGCTTAGGGATAAATGTTGACACGCAGTATTTT. It is translated as CASSLGINVDTQYF.

The chain carries TRBV15 and TRBJ2-7; weak D call: TRBD1 (6 bases). The germline gives CDR1 LNHNV, CDR2 YYDKDF (reference sequence). The CDR3 has 15 amino acids. V was cut by 2 bases and J by 5 bases, with 16 bases left in between. The CDR3 region is CATSRSGARRDEQYF. The CDR3 nucleotides read TGTGCCACCAGCAGATCAGGGGCCCGTCGTGACGAGCAGTACTTC.